The subject of this entry is one TCR beta chain. Antigen unknown. This record belongs to a study of T cell responses to AZD1222 COVID-19 vaccine. Study-wide findings and caveats: Just 6 or 7 people given AZD1222 tested seropositive at baseline.

Measured with immunoSEQ multiplex PCR; TCRdb has only the in-frame clones, and not every one. The sample yields 78,000 or so clones, around three quarters seen once. The length of the CDR3 is 12 residues. Germline V gene lookup returns CDR1 SGHRS and CDR2 YFSETQ. Trimming cost V 4 bases and J 13 bases; bases outside gene matches: 10. This sequence joins TRBV5-1 and TRBJ2-5; 7 bases are shared with TRBD1. The specimen comprised peripheral blood, sampled 28 days after the second AZD1222 dose. The sequence was obtained from an adult who received the AZD1222 COVID-19 vaccine. Here the CDR3 reads CASSRTLDRVYF. The CDR3 DNA reads TGCGCCAGCAGCCGTACGTTAGACAGGGTGTACTTC.